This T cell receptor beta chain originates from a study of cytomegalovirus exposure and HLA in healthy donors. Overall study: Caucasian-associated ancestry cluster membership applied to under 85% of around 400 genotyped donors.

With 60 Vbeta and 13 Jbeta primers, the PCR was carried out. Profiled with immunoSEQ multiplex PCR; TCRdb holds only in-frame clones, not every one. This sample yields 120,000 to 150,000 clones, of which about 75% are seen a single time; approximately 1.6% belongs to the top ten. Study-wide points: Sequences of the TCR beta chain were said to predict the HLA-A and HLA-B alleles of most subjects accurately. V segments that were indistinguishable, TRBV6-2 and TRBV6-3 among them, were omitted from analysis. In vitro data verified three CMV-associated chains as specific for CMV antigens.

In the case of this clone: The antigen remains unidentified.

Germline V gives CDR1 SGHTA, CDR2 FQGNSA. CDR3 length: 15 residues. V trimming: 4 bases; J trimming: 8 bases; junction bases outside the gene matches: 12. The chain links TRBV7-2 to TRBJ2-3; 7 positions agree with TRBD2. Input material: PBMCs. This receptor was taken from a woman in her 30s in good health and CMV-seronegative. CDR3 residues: CASSYLGGRTSTQYF. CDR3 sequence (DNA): TGTGCCAGCAGCTACCTTGGCGGGAGAACGAGTACGCAGTATTTT.